The 29 T cell receptor beta chains in this list originate from one sample, sequenced in a study of blood T cell repertoires in COVID-19. The assay was immunoSEQ multiplex PCR, and TCRdb's table has in-frame clones only and misses some. The sample holds 150,000 to 200,000 clones, approximately 83% seen once. The sequenced material came from peripheral blood. Source of these receptors: a man aged 55 to 69 with acute or convalescent COVID-19.

The V call is TRBV2, the J call TRBJ1-3; no definite D call. V shed 2 bases and J shed 2 bases, with 4 bases lying between them. The CDR3 is made up of 13 amino acids. Per the germline V gene, CDR1 is SNHLY and CDR2 is FYNNEI. The DNA for the CDR3 is TGTGCCAGCAGTGAATCTCCTGGAAACACCATATATTTT. It specifies CASSESPGNTIYF.

This chain joins TRBV15 and TRBJ2-7; weak D call: TRBD2 (6 bases). Germline CDR1 is LNHNV and CDR2 is YYDKDF (reference sequence). Deletions cut 3 bases from V and 0 bases from J, with 6 bases between. The CDR3 is 13 amino acids. The CDR3, as DNA: TGTGCCACCAGCAGGGACTACTCCTACGAGCAGTACTTC. Residues: CATSRDYSYEQYF.

The chain links TRBV19 to TRBJ2-1; tentatively, D is TRBD2 (6 bases). This CDR3 has 15 amino acids. CDR1 and CDR2 from the germline V gene are LNHDA and SQIVND (reference sequence). V gave up 2 bases and J gave up 10 bases, with 18 bases separating them. The CDR3 reads CASSIWETPRGEQFF. In DNA, the CDR3 is TGTGCCAGTAGTATATGGGAGACCCCCCGGGGGGAGCAGTTCTTC.

CDR3: CASSRGLAGASGELFF. Written as DNA, the CDR3 is TGTGCCAGCAGCCGCGGACTAGCGGGAGCTAGCGGGGAGCTGTTTTTT. The chain links TRBV3-1 (or the pseudogene TRBV3-2) to TRBJ2-2; 13 positions match TRBD2. The germline V gene encodes CDR1 LGHDT and CDR2 YNNKEL (reference sequence). The CDR3 is made up of 16 amino acids. V shed 4 bases and J 7 bases; nucleotides not matched to a gene: 6.

The genes are TRBV19 and TRBJ1-2; D remains ambiguous. Trimming pared 6 bases from V and 2 bases from J, leaving 7 bases between. CDR3 length equals 12 residues. CDR1 and CDR2 from the germline V gene are LNHDA and SQIVND (reference sequence). As DNA, the CDR3 is TGTGCCAGTAGCCAGGCGAACTATGGCTACACCTTC. Translating it yields CASSQANYGYTF.

The chain recombines TRBV28 with TRBJ1-2; 10 positions agree with TRBD1. V lost 5 bases and J lost 8; bases outside the gene matches: 2. Germline V gives CDR1 MDHEN, CDR2 SYDVKM. CDR3 length: 12 amino acids. The DNA for the CDR3 is TGTGCCAGCAGTGACAGGGGGCAAGGCTACACCTTC. Its translation: CASSDRGQGYTF.

The chain recombines TRBV18 with TRBJ1-4; tentative D call: TRBD1 (6 bases). The V and J ends lost 4 bases and 7 bases respectively, with 13 bases between them. Looked up from germline, CDR1 is KGHSH and CDR2 is LQKENI. This CDR3 is 14 amino acids long. The CDR3 region is CASSRETGGEKLFF. The CDR3 DNA follows: TGTGCCAGCTCACGGGAGACAGGCGGTGAAAAACTGTTTTTT.

This clone showed up just a few times. As DNA, the CDR3 is TGTGCCACCAGTGATTTGTCAGGGTGGGATAACAATGAGCAGTTCTTC. Protein product: CATSDLSGWDNNEQFF. The chain links TRBV24-1 to TRBJ2-1, with D possibly being TRBD1 (5 bases). The CDR3 is made up of 16 amino acids. Between the trimmed V and J ends, which lost 0 bases and 5 bases, there was a span of 13 bases. CDR1 and CDR2 from the germline V gene are KGHDR and SFDVKD.

This chain uses TRBV6-5 with TRBJ1-4, with TRBD1 matching 11 bases. Germline assignment: CDR1 MNHEY and CDR2 SVGAGI. The CDR3 is made up of 14 amino acids. The V gene end was trimmed by 6 bases and the J gene end by 6 bases; junction bases not matched to a gene: 3. CDR3 region: CASSRDRGDEKLFF. The DNA of the CDR3 is TGTGCCAGCAGCCGGGACAGGGGGGATGAAAAACTGTTTTTT.

The rearrangement links TRBV11-2 to TRBJ2-7; 11 bases align to TRBD2. The CDR3 runs 15 residues. CDR1 is SGHAT, CDR2 FQNNGV, per germline. J was trimmed by 0 bases and V by 8 bases; bases with no gene match: 6. Here the CDR3 DNA reads TGTGCCAGCGGTAATAGCGGGAGGGCCTCCTACGAGCAGTACTTC. This encodes CASGNSGRASYEQYF.

This rearrangement joins TRBV7-3 to TRBJ2-3, with 7 bases matching TRBD2. The V segment lost 0 bases and the J segment 4 bases; nucleotides outside the gene matches: 4. Germline V gene lookup returns CDR1 SGHTA and CDR2 FQGTGA. The CDR3 runs to 15 residues. The CDR3 region has the DNA TGTGCCAGCAGCTTAACCGGGAGGTCGGCAGATACGCAGTATTTT. Protein: CASSLTGRSADTQYF.

The chain combines TRBV24-1 with TRBJ1-3, with D maybe TRBD1 (5 bases). This CDR3 is built from 16 residues. CDR1 and CDR2 (germline): KGHDR, SFDVKD. V shed 0 bases and J shed 9 bases, with 17 bases lying between them. CDR3 sequence: CATSDLRGPRRGTIYF. CDR3 DNA: TGTGCCACCAGTGATTTGCGGGGCCCCCGGAGGGGCACCATATATTTT.

The J gene is TRBJ2-7, the V gene TRBV5-1; 10 bases align to TRBD1. Germline CDR1 reads SGHRS; CDR2 reads YFSETQ. With 2 bases clipped from V and 6 bases from J, the junction kept 2 bases outside the gene matches. The CDR3 is made up of 13 amino acids. This CDR3 reads CASSFGQGGEQYF. In DNA form, the CDR3 reads TGCGCCAGCAGCTTCGGACAGGGGGGCGAGCAGTACTTC.

The chain is built from TRBV18 and TRBJ2-1, with D maybe TRBD2 (5 bases). Germline assignment: CDR1 KGHSH and CDR2 LQKENI. CDR3 size: 13 residues. V lost 2 bases, J lost 8 bases, and 10 bases lay in between. CDR3 amino acids: CASSPITRDEQFF. The CDR3 bases are TGTGCCAGCTCACCAATTACTAGGGATGAGCAGTTCTTC.

The V gene is TRBV28, the J gene TRBJ1-5; TRBD1 agrees at 7 bases. J lost 10 bases, V lost 5 bases, and 14 bases had no gene match. CDR1 and CDR2 (germline): MDHEN, SYDVKM. This CDR3 spans 15 amino acids. CDR3 bases: TGTGCCAGCAGTCCCGGGACAGTACCCTCTTCCCCCCAGCATTTT. Protein product: CASSPGTVPSSPQHF.

The V and J genes are TRBV2 and TRBJ1-2; no reliable D call. In germline, CDR1 is SNHLY, CDR2 FYNNEI. This CDR3 is built from 14 residues. The germline V and J ends were trimmed by 7 bases and 1 base, with 13 bases remaining between them. CDR3 sequence: CASKPEGLNYGYTF. CDR3 bases: TGTGCCAGCAAACCTGAGGGCCTTAACTATGGCTACACCTTC.

The rearrangement joins TRBV2 to TRBJ2-5; tentatively, D is TRBD1 (6 bases). Germline lookup yields CDR1 SNHLY and CDR2 FYNNEI. V was pared by 6 bases and J by 0 bases, with 14 bases between. There are 15 residues in the CDR3. The CDR3 protein is CASSLRDTYQETQYF. The CDR3 DNA follows: TGTGCCAGCAGCCTCCGGGACACCTACCAAGAGACCCAGTACTTC.

This CDR3 is CASTTGGAYEQYF. CDR3 bases: TGTGCCAGCACTACGGGAGGGGCCTACGAGCAGTACTTC. This chain joins TRBV2 and TRBJ2-7; 8 bases agree with TRBD2. CDR3 length equals 13 residues. Per the germline V gene, CDR1 is SNHLY and CDR2 is FYNNEI. V gave up 7 bases and J gave up 2 bases; unmatched junction bases: 4.

The chain combines TRBV28 with TRBJ2-2, with TRBD1 matching 10 bases. The CDR3 sequence is 17 residues long. V lost 5 bases, J lost 7 bases, and 13 bases stayed unmatched. Germline values: CDR1 MDHEN, CDR2 SYDVKM. The CDR3, as DNA: TGTGCCAGCAGTATATCAGGGACAGGGGTTCTTCGCGGGGAGCTGTTTTTT. Protein: CASSISGTGVLRGELFF.

This clone was seen a single time. V gene TRBV5-1 combines with J gene TRBJ1-1, with a possible D match to TRBD1 (6 bases). V gave up 3 bases and J gave up 3 bases, with 12 bases separating them. The CDR3 consists of 14 residues. Germline CDR1 is SGHRS and CDR2 is YFSETQ. The CDR3 protein is CASSSTGTYTEAFF. Here the CDR3 DNA reads TGCGCCAGCAGCTCTACAGGGACGTACACTGAAGCTTTCTTT.

The gene calls are TRBV6-5 and TRBJ1-2, with a tentative D call TRBD1 (5 bases). Germline V gene data show CDR1 as MNHEY and CDR2 as SVGAGI. V was trimmed by 2 bases and J by 7 bases, leaving 14 bases between them. CDR3 length: 14 amino acids. As DNA, the CDR3 is TGTGCCAGCAGTTACAGGGACTCTCTGGGTGGCTACACCTTC. Translating it yields CASSYRDSLGGYTF.

Many counts were recorded for this clone. The chain joins TRBV30 to TRBJ1-4; a weak D match, TRBD1 (5 bases). Germline lookup yields CDR1 GTSNPN and CDR2 SVGIG (reference sequence). Trimming cost V 0 bases and J 3 bases, with 11 bases left between them. The CDR3 is made up of 15 amino acids. The CDR3 DNA is TGTGCCTGGAGTGTACGCGTGACAGCTAATGAAAAACTGTTTTTT. Translation gives CAWSVRVTANEKLFF.

The V call is TRBV5-6, the J call TRBJ2-5; tentatively, D is TRBD1 (7 bases). Germline V gene sequence: CDR1 SGHDT, CDR2 YYEEEE. Trimming cost V 1 base and J 2 bases, with 18 bases left between them. The CDR3 extends over 17 amino acids. CDR3 sequence: CASSLRRSRGVQETQYF. The CDR3 DNA reads TGTGCCAGCAGCTTGAGACGGAGCAGGGGGGTTCAAGAGACCCAGTACTTC.

The chain couples TRBV28 to TRBJ1-2; D is unresolved. V lost 5 bases to trimming and J lost 4 bases, with 17 bases between them. Germline lookup yields CDR1 MDHEN and CDR2 SYDVKM. CDR3 length equals 15 residues. In nucleotides, the CDR3 is TGTGCCAGCAGTACCGGCGGCTCCACCGGCTATGGCTACACCTTC. Protein product: CASSTGGSTGYGYTF.

The chain has TRBV7-9 and TRBJ2-2, with 7 bases that match TRBD2. This CDR3 comprises 17 residues. Germline CDR1 is SEHNR and CDR2 is FQNEAQ (reference sequence). V shed 4 bases, J shed 2 bases, and the junction held 10 bases outside the gene matches. CDR3: CASSWREGHTNTGELFF. CDR3 DNA: TGTGCCAGCAGCTGGAGGGAGGGCCACACCAACACCGGGGAGCTGTTTTTT.

This clone was seen only a few times. The CDR3 region is CASRRNYGYTF. For the CDR3, the DNA is TGTGCCAGCCGGCGGAACTATGGCTACACCTTC. The chain couples TRBV28 to TRBJ1-2; D remains ambiguous. The CDR3 sequence is 11 residues long. Between the trimmed V and J ends, which lost 8 bases and 2 bases, there was a span of 6 bases. Germline CDR1 reads MDHEN; CDR2 reads SYDVKM.

The genes are TRBV18 and TRBJ2-2; perhaps TRBD1 as D (6 bases). This CDR3 comprises 15 residues. V was clipped by 5 bases and J by 6 bases, with 16 bases between them. Per germline, CDR1 KGHSH and CDR2 LQKENI. The CDR3 DNA is TGTGCCAGCTCAACCACAGGGTACATCCCCGGGGAGCTGTTTTTT. This codes for CASSTTGYIPGELFF.

In its sample, this clone was seen a few times. The chain links TRBV3-1 (or the pseudogene TRBV3-2) to TRBJ2-1; maybe TRBD2 (5 bases). The V and J ends lost 0 bases and 9 bases respectively, with 9 bases between them. Looked up from germline, CDR1 is LGHDT and CDR2 is YNNKEL (reference sequence). This CDR3 has 13 residues. The CDR3 DNA follows: TGTGCCAGCAGCCAAGATCATGAGGGTGAGCAGTTCTTC. Encoded protein: CASSQDHEGEQFF.

The rearrangement links TRBV19 to TRBJ2-7; maybe TRBD2 (6 bases). Per the germline V gene, CDR1 is LNHDA and CDR2 is SQIVND (reference sequence). CDR3 length: 16 residues. V was clipped by 2 bases and J by 7 bases, with 21 bases between them. The CDR3 sequence: CASSIRGSVSAGEQYF. The CDR3 DNA sequence: TGTGCCAGTAGTATACGGGGGAGTGTCTCGGCTGGGGAGCAGTACTTC.